A selection of T cell receptor beta chains follows, all from one sample in a study of shared clonotypes between healthy human individuals. Assay: immunoSEQ multiplex PCR; the TCRdb copy retains only in-frame clones and omits some. The repertoire holds about 500,000 clones, with roughly three quarters as singletons. What was sequenced was PBMCs. These receptors originate from a woman aged 40 to 50 in good health. Some clones in this sample may be carry-over from other donors' samples. The CDR3 runs from the conserved cysteine through the conserved F or W. The D gene is left open where the match is weak. Size values are once, few and many counts, or a class for expanded clones, and some rows have none.

v_call: TRBV2
j_call: TRBJ2-1
clone_size: NA
d_call: TRBD2
cdr3_aa: CASSVSSGSHEQFF
cdr3_nt: TGTGCCAGCAGTGTGTCGAGCGGGAGCCATGAGCAGTTCTTC

v_call: TRBV28
j_call: TRBJ2-4
clone_size: once
d_call: NA
cdr3_aa: CASSLDKNIQYF
cdr3_nt: TGTGCCAGCAGTTTGGACAAAAACATTCAGTACTTC

v_call: TRBV28
j_call: TRBJ1-4
clone_size: NA
d_call: NA
cdr3_aa: CASSSYRVYNEKLFF
cdr3_nt: TGTGCCAGCAGTTCATACAGGGTGTATAATGAAAAACTGTTTTTT

v_call: TRBV9
j_call: TRBJ1-3
clone_size: NA
d_call: NA
cdr3_aa: CASSVMYGGNTIYF
cdr3_nt: TGTGCCAGCAGCGTTATGTATGGCGGAAACACCATATATTTT

v_call: TRBV15
j_call: TRBJ2-7
clone_size: NA
d_call: NA
cdr3_aa: CATSRGRGTGSYEQYF
cdr3_nt: TGTGCCACCAGCAGAGGTCGCGGGACCGGTTCCTACGAGCAGTACTTC

v_call: TRBV27
j_call: TRBJ2-7
clone_size: NA
d_call: NA
cdr3_aa: CASRRNRADEQYF
cdr3_nt: TGTGCCAGCAGGAGAAACAGGGCCGACGAGCAGTACTTC

v_call: TRBV5-1
j_call: TRBJ2-2
clone_size: NA
d_call: NA
cdr3_aa: CASSLRTGGRTGELFF
cdr3_nt: TGCGCCAGCAGCTTGAGGACCGGCGGGCGCACCGGGGAGCTGTTTTTT

v_call: TRBV4-3
j_call: TRBJ2-5
clone_size: NA
d_call: NA
cdr3_aa: CASSQSRGSQETQYF
cdr3_nt: TGCGCCAGCAGCCAGTCGAGGGGATCCCAAGAGACCCAGTACTTC

v_call: TRBV2
j_call: TRBJ2-3
clone_size: many
d_call: TRBD2
cdr3_aa: CASYGALAGDLSTDTQYF
cdr3_nt: TGTGCCAGCTACGGCGCTTTAGCGGGAGATCTTAGCACAGATACGCAGTATTTT

v_call: TRBV2
j_call: TRBJ1-2
clone_size: NA
d_call: NA
cdr3_aa: CASTPPRGSDYGYTF
cdr3_nt: TGTGCCAGCACCCCCCCCCGGGGATCGGACTATGGCTACACCTTC

v_call: TRBV7-9
j_call: TRBJ2-7
clone_size: NA
d_call: NA
cdr3_aa: CASSPHRGGEDEQYF
cdr3_nt: TGTGCCAGCAGCCCGCACAGGGGAGGGGAGGACGAGCAGTACTTC

v_call: TRBV28
j_call: TRBJ2-6
clone_size: NA
d_call: NA
cdr3_aa: CASSTQGFPGANVLTF
cdr3_nt: TGTGCCAGCAGCACCCAGGGCTTCCCTGGGGCCAACGTCCTGACTTTC

v_call: TRBV30
j_call: TRBJ2-7
clone_size: NA
d_call: TRBD2
cdr3_aa: CAWSRRLAGGLDEQYF
cdr3_nt: TGTGCCTGGAGTCGACGGCTAGCGGGAGGACTGGACGAGCAGTACTTC

v_call: TRBV6-1
j_call: TRBJ2-1
clone_size: few
d_call: NA
cdr3_aa: CASSERVSDYNEQFF
cdr3_nt: TGTGCCAGCAGTGAAAGGGTCAGCGACTACAATGAGCAGTTCTTC

v_call: TRBV30
j_call: TRBJ2-1
clone_size: once
d_call: TRBD2
cdr3_aa: CAWSITRTSGSSYNEQFF
cdr3_nt: TGTGCCTGGAGTATTACGCGGACTAGCGGAAGCTCCTACAATGAGCAGTTCTTC

v_call: TRBV5-1
j_call: TRBJ2-2
clone_size: NA
d_call: TRBD1
cdr3_aa: CASSSQGAGTGELFF
cdr3_nt: TGCGCCAGCAGCTCACAGGGGGCTGGGACCGGGGAGCTGTTTTTT

v_call: TRBV18
j_call: TRBJ1-2
clone_size: few
d_call: TRBD1
cdr3_aa: CASSPGTGDYGYTF
cdr3_nt: TGTGCCAGCTCACCTGGGACAGGGGACTATGGCTACACCTTC

v_call: TRBV5-8
j_call: TRBJ2-7
clone_size: NA
d_call: TRBD2
cdr3_aa: CASSPLIAGKWYEQYF
cdr3_nt: TGTGCCAGCAGCCCATTAATAGCGGGGAAGTGGTACGAGCAGTACTTC

v_call: TRBV29-1
j_call: TRBJ2-3
clone_size: NA
d_call: TRBD2
cdr3_aa: CSVEGGLAGGRMSTDTQYF
cdr3_nt: TGCAGCGTTGAGGGGGGACTAGCGGGAGGGCGTATGAGCACAGATACGCAGTATTTT

v_call: TRBV21-1
j_call: TRBJ1-5
clone_size: NA
d_call: NA
cdr3_aa: CASIPRGTSSYSNQPQHF
cdr3_nt: TGTGCCAGCATCCCGAGGGGGACATCTAGTTATAGCAATCAGCCCCAGCATTTT

v_call: TRBV6-6
j_call: TRBJ2-7
clone_size: NA
d_call: NA
cdr3_aa: CASSQSRAPYEQYF
cdr3_nt: TGTGCCAGCAGTCAATCTCGGGCTCCCTACGAGCAGTACTTC

v_call: TRBV27
j_call: TRBJ1-1
clone_size: NA
d_call: NA
cdr3_aa: CASSPSTTANTEAFF
cdr3_nt: TGTGCCAGCAGCCCGAGTACCACAGCGAACACTGAAGCTTTCTTT

v_call: TRBV5-1
j_call: TRBJ1-1
clone_size: once
d_call: NA
cdr3_aa: CASSLLGRLNTEAFF
cdr3_nt: TGCGCCAGCAGCCTGTTGGGGAGGTTGAACACTGAAGCTTTCTTT

v_call: TRBV27
j_call: TRBJ2-7
clone_size: NA
d_call: NA
cdr3_aa: CASKPAGRTYEQYF
cdr3_nt: TGTGCCAGCAAACCGGCAGGGAGAACCTACGAGCAGTACTTC

v_call: TRBV27
j_call: TRBJ2-6
clone_size: NA
d_call: NA
cdr3_aa: CASRPGHSSGANVLTF
cdr3_nt: TGTGCCAGCAGGCCGGGACATAGCTCTGGGGCCAACGTCCTGACTTTC

v_call: TRBV10-2
j_call: TRBJ2-1
clone_size: NA
d_call: TRBD2
cdr3_aa: CASSDRLAGDEQFF
cdr3_nt: TGCGCCAGCAGTGATAGACTAGCGGGAGATGAGCAGTTCTTC

v_call: TRBV6-5
j_call: TRBJ2-7
clone_size: few
d_call: TRBD1
cdr3_aa: CASRPAGTGAYEQYF
cdr3_nt: TGTGCCAGCAGACCAGCCGGGACAGGTGCCTACGAGCAGTACTTC

v_call: TRBV5-4
j_call: TRBJ2-7
clone_size: NA
d_call: NA
cdr3_aa: CASSLEQGVGQYF
cdr3_nt: TGTGCCAGCAGCTTGGAACAGGGAGTAGGGCAGTACTTC

v_call: TRBV28
j_call: TRBJ2-7
clone_size: NA
d_call: NA
cdr3_aa: CASKPEGGTLYEQYF
cdr3_nt: TGTGCCAGCAAACCCGAGGGCGGGACATTATACGAGCAGTACTTC

v_call: TRBV7-2
j_call: TRBJ2-3
clone_size: NA
d_call: NA
cdr3_aa: CASSLNSYPDTQYF
cdr3_nt: TGTGCCAGCAGCTTAAACTCTTATCCAGATACGCAGTATTTT

v_call: TRBV5-6
j_call: TRBJ2-7
clone_size: NA
d_call: NA
cdr3_aa: CASSRTGRDEQYF
cdr3_nt: TGTGCCAGCAGCCGGACAGGGAGGGACGAGCAGTACTTC

v_call: TRBV28
j_call: TRBJ2-5
clone_size: NA
d_call: NA
cdr3_aa: CASTRGLGPQETQYF
cdr3_nt: TGTGCCAGCACTCGAGGCCTAGGGCCACAAGAGACCCAGTACTTC

v_call: TRBV2
j_call: TRBJ1-4
clone_size: once
d_call: NA
cdr3_aa: CASSEGRGGEKLFF
cdr3_nt: TGTGCCAGCAGTGAGGGACGAGGAGGTGAAAAACTGTTTTTT